The text below deals with one TCR beta chain. The record originates from a study of beta chain features in type 1 diabetes. Germline V lookup: CDR1 SGDLS, CDR2 YYNGEE. Losses at the gene ends were 4 bases for V and 5 bases for J; bases not matched to a gene: 6. The CDR3 has 15 residues. The study reverse transcribed the entire isolated RNA, so it sequenced expressed TCRB transcripts. Clones were read by immunoSEQ multiplex PCR, and TCRdb kept only the in-frame ones, dropping some. This sample has 140,000 or so clones; around a tenth occur once, and the top ten carry roughly 0.74%. The chain combines TRBV9 with TRBJ2-2, with 9 bases that match TRBD1. This receptor was identified in a man between 18 and 29 years old in good health. Sequenced: central memory CD4+ T cells from blood. The CDR3 spells CASSPQGAGTGELFF. The CDR3 region has the DNA TGTGCCAGCAGCCCACAGGGGGCTGGGACCGGGGAGCTGTTTTTT. The variable domain in full, completed from reference TRBV9 and TRBJ2-2, reads DSGVTQTPKHLITATGQRVTLRCSPRSGDLSVYWYQQSLDQGLQFLIQYYNGEERAKGNILERFSAQQFPDLHSELNLSSLELGDSALYFCASSPQGAGTGELFFGEGSRLTVL.